This T cell receptor (beta chain) was sequenced in a study of T cell responses to AZD1222 COVID-19 vaccine. Regarding the study as a whole: Per reports, nearly half of all spike-specific TCRs target regions that are unmutated in variants. The span of vaccine-associated CD4 TCRs extended across spike, with dominance at 160-218 and 743-854. Seropositive AZD1222 recipients at baseline numbered only five or six. Among the donors, most were white British and more were female, and clonal diversity was possibly underestimated.

The CDR3 has 15 amino acids. Trimming left V 0 bases short and J 2 bases short, with 10 bases between. The germline V gene has CDR1 WSHSY and CDR2 SAAADI. About this clone itself: Antigen: not known.

The repertoire was sequenced with immunoSEQ multiplex PCR; TCRdb's copy has only in-frame clones and lacks some. The table lists 160,000 or so clones, around nine tenths of them singletons. The sample in question was peripheral blood, obtained on day 0 of AZD1222 vaccination. V is TRBV10-2 and J is TRBJ2-5; the D gene is possibly TRBD2 (6 bases). The TCR comes from an adult in good health. CDR3 in DNA: TGCGCCAGCAGTGAGTCGAACGGGGGTCAAGAGACCCAGTACTTC. Amino acid sequence: CASSESNGGQETQYF.